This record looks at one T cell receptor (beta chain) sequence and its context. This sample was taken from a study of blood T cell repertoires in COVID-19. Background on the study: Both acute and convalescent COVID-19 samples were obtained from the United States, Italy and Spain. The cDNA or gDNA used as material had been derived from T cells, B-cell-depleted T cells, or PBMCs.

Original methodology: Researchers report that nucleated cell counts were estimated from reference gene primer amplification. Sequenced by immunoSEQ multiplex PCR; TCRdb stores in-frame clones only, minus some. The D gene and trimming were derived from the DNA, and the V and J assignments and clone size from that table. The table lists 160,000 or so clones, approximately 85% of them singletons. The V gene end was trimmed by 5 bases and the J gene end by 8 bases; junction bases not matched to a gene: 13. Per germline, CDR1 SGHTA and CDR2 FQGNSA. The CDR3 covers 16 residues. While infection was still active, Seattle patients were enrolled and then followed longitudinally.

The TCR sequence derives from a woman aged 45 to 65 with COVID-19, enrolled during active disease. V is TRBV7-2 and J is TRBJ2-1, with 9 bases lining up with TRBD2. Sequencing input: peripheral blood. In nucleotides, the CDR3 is TGTGCCAGCAGCCCGTCCGCCGCGGGGGGGCCCTATGAGCAGTTCTTC. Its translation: CASSPSAAGGPYEQFF.